The 28 T cell receptor beta chains given below trace back to one sample, sequenced in a study of T cell clusters in autoimmune cytopenias. Tens of thousands of genome equivalents of blood DNA were amplified for TRB. TRB was amplified by touch-down multiplex PCR, primer pools A and B combined. TCRdb reworked the multiplex PCR reads into one entry per CDR3 protein, no DNA. This listing includes about 1,500 distinct CDR3 sequences. These data were likewise used in another study, on T cell repertoires in aging, cancer and after chemotherapy.

The sample was peripheral blood. All receptors come from a human donor with chronic lymphocytic leukemia.

By frequency, this clonotype registers medium-sized. V and J are TRBV27 and TRBJ2-1; the TRBD2 assignment by TCRdb is unverifiable without DNA. The CDR3 spans 14 residues. Per the germline V gene, CDR1 is MNHEY and CDR2 is SMNVEV (reference sequence). The CDR3 reads CASKKLAGLNEQFF.

This clonotype is identified as medium-sized from frequency. The chain joins TRBV15 to TRBJ2-7; with no DNA, the TCRdb D assignment of TRBD1 cannot be verified. This CDR3 contains 15 residues. The germline V gene encodes CDR1 LNHNV and CDR2 YYDKDF (reference sequence). CDR3 sequence: CATSRAVTGQPEQYF.

This clonotype is called medium-sized based on its frequency. J is TRBJ2-1 and V is TRBV7-2; the D call of TRBD2 rests on TCRdb alone, since no DNA is present to check it. The germline V gene has CDR1 SGHTA and CDR2 FQGNSA. The CDR3 has 17 residues. The CDR3 sequence is CASSLTKGTSIGNEQFF.

In terms of frequency, this clonotype is large. The chain links TRBV6-1 to TRBJ2-1; TCRdb's D call of TRBD2 is untestable without DNA. The germline V gene encodes CDR1 MNHNS and CDR2 SASEGT. CDR3 length: 17 residues. The CDR3 here is CASSALRPGLSYNEQFF.

This clonotype is deemed medium-sized (0.01 to 0.1%) by its frequency. This rearrangement joins TRBV28 to TRBJ2-7. Per germline, CDR1 MDHEN and CDR2 SYDVKM. The CDR3 is 14 amino acids. The CDR3 here is CACLAAGGTYEQYF.

The rearrangement uses TRBV20-1 and TRBJ2-7. The CDR3 runs to 14 residues. In germline, CDR1 is DFQATT, CDR2 SNEGSKA (reference sequence). This CDR3 reads CSARNTRSSYEQYF.

The chain has TRBV7-2 and TRBJ1-4; TCRdb proposes TRBD1, but this gene call is untestable without DNA. Germline V gives CDR1 SGHTA, CDR2 FQGNSA. The CDR3 loop spans 15 amino acids. CDR3 amino acids: CASSLIGVTGEKLFF.

The V and J genes are TRBV5-1 and TRBJ2-1; lacking DNA, the TRBD2 call made by TCRdb goes unchecked. The V gene's germline CDR1 is SGHRS and CDR2 YFSETQ. This CDR3 is built from 14 residues. CDR3: CASSFQDYSVEQFF.

This clonotype counts as medium-sized by frequency. The chain employs TRBV7-4 and TRBJ1-2; the D gene TCRdb calls, TRBD1, cannot be checked with no DNA. This CDR3 contains 15 residues. Germline V gene sequence: CDR1 SGHVT, CDR2 SQSDAQ. Here the CDR3 reads CASSPNVGAPDGYTF.

J is TRBJ2-1 and V is TRBV20-1; the D call from TCRdb, TRBD2, cannot be confirmed without DNA. This CDR3 region has 15 residues. CDR1 is DFQATT and CDR2 is SNEGSKA in the germline V gene (reference sequence). CDR3 amino acids: CSAGAGGPSYNEQFF.

J is TRBJ1-5 and V is TRBV28; TCRdb's D gene call, TRBD1, goes unchecked for lack of DNA. The CDR3 has 16 amino acids. CDR1 and CDR2 from the germline V gene are MDHEN and SYDVKM. Here the CDR3 reads CASSLLQGAYNQPQHF. The full variable domain, rest sourced from reference TRBV28 and TRBJ1-5, is DVKVTQSSRYLVKRTGEKVFLECVQDMDHENMFWYRQDPGLGLRLIYFSYDVKMKEKGDIPEGYSVSREKKERFSLILESASTNQTSMYLCASSLLQGAYNQPQHFGDGTRLSIL.

The V gene is TRBV27, the J gene TRBJ2-7; no DNA is available, so the TRBD1 call from TCRdb remains unchecked. There are 15 residues in the CDR3. Germline assignment: CDR1 MNHEY and CDR2 SMNVEV (reference sequence). CDR3 sequence reads: CASRSPGQGFFEQYF.

The chain is built from TRBV24-1 and TRBJ1-5; TCRdb names TRBD1, which stays unverified in the absence of DNA. Germline V lookup: CDR1 KGHDR, CDR2 SFDVKD. The CDR3 runs 18 residues. CDR3 region: CATSGRDRGPPSNQPQHF.

This clonotype shows up as medium-sized (0.01 to 0.1%) by frequency. The rearrangement joins TRBV6-6 to TRBJ1-4; TCRdb designates TRBD1, a call that cannot be tested without DNA. Germline CDR1 reads MNHNY; CDR2 reads SVGAGI (reference sequence). The CDR3 totals 15 residues. The CDR3 here is CASSGQDATNEKLFF.

This clonotype shows up as large by frequency. This chain connects TRBV29-1 to TRBJ2-3. Germline V CDR1 and CDR2: SQVTM, ANQGSEA. This CDR3 comprises 11 residues. CDR3 residues: CSVVNTDTQYF.

This clonotype is classed as medium-sized by frequency. V gene TRBV27 combines with J gene TRBJ2-7; there is no DNA to check the TCRdb D call of TRBD2. In germline, CDR1 is MNHEY, CDR2 SMNVEV (reference sequence). The CDR3 is 14 residues long. The CDR3: CASSFTSGSYEQYF.

This clonotype is identified as medium-sized from frequency. V gene TRBV20-1 combines with J gene TRBJ2-1; TCRdb selects TRBD1, and the lack of DNA leaves this call unchecked. This CDR3 region has 13 residues. Germline V lookup: CDR1 DFQATT, CDR2 SNEGSKA (reference sequence). The CDR3 protein is CSANRGDYNEQFF.

The genes are TRBV7-9 and TRBJ2-7; the TCRdb D gene call, TRBD1, has no DNA to confirm it. Looked up from germline, CDR1 is SEHNR and CDR2 is FQNEAQ (reference sequence). The CDR3 runs to 12 residues. CDR3 loop: CASSGGPYEQYF.

This chain uses TRBV7-6 with TRBJ2-2; TCRdb outputs TRBD2, but without DNA this stays unchecked. The germline gives CDR1 SGHVS, CDR2 FNYEAQ. The CDR3 is made up of 15 amino acids. Here the CDR3 reads CASSLAIRDTGELFF.

Its frequency marks this clonotype as medium-sized. The chain has TRBV7-6 and TRBJ2-1. There are 13 residues in the CDR3. Germline V gene sequence: CDR1 SGHVS, CDR2 FNYEAQ. The CDR3 here is CASSLELRAEQFF.

This clonotype is classed as medium-sized by frequency. V is TRBV6-2 or TRBV6-3 and J is TRBJ2-1. Per germline, CDR1 MNHEY and CDR2 SVGEGT. The CDR3 has 13 residues. CDR3 residues: CASSYSTHNEQFF.

In terms of frequency, this clonotype is large. V gene TRBV10-3 combines with J gene TRBJ2-2; absent DNA, TCRdb's TRBD1 call cannot be checked. Germline values: CDR1 ENHRY, CDR2 SYGVKD. This CDR3 is 15 amino acids long. The CDR3 sequence is CAISERGADTGELFF.

The chain uses TRBV5-8 and TRBJ1-2; TCRdb picks TRBD1, but there is no DNA to check that call. The CDR3 sequence is 15 residues long. CDR1 and CDR2 from the germline V gene are SGHTS and YDEGEE. CDR3 residues: CASSLAGTTNYGYTF.

This clonotype is labeled medium-sized based on frequency. CDR3 loop: CASSSTETDFSYNEQFF. The chain joins TRBV7-9 to TRBJ2-1; TCRdb gives TRBD2 as the D gene, but with no DNA this cannot be confirmed. Germline V gene data show CDR1 as SEHNR and CDR2 as FQNEAQ (reference sequence). CDR3 length: 17 amino acids.

The chain couples TRBV7-6 to TRBJ2-7. This CDR3 is built from 14 residues. Looked up from germline, CDR1 is SGHVS and CDR2 is FNYEAQ. The CDR3 loop is CASSPFGTTYEQYF.

The CDR3 here is CSATPTGVSSYTF. The chain combines TRBV20-1 with TRBJ1-2; TCRdb reports TRBD1, a call that lacks DNA to check it against. The CDR3 totals 13 residues. Germline CDR1 DFQATT, CDR2 SNEGSKA (reference sequence).

The chain has TRBV29-1 and TRBJ1-2; TCRdb names TRBD1, which stays unverified in the absence of DNA. The CDR3 consists of 14 residues. Germline CDR1 reads SQVTM; CDR2 reads ANQGSEA. The CDR3 sequence: CSAEATGGQDGYTF.

This clonotype is deemed large by its frequency. The CDR3: CSALQRASGTYEQYF. The rearrangement uses TRBV29-1 and TRBJ2-7; TCRdb lists TRBD2, though no DNA is available to test this call. This CDR3 region has 15 residues. CDR1 is SQVTM, CDR2 ANQGSEA, per germline.